Listed below are T cell receptor beta chains from one sample, sequenced in a study of blood T cells in healthy people across ages. TCRdb re-derived calls from the 5' RACE reads in MiXCR, one entry per CDR3 protein. The table includes more than 1 million distinct CDR3 sequences, 45% detected once. Sequencing input: blood. The receptors derive from a woman aged 55-70 years in good health. CDR3s include the opening cysteine and the closing phenylalanine or tryptophan. Fields, in order: J gene, D gene, V gene, clone size, CDR3 length, CDR3 protein, CDR3 DNA. The D gene is left open where the match is weak. Size is omitted from some rows. Given values are once, few, many or a class for expanded clones.

>TRBJ2-1|-|TRBV7-7|few|13
CASSSLDRAEQFF
TGTGCCAGCAGCTCCCTAGACAGAGCGGAGCAGTTCTTC
>TRBJ2-3|-|TRBV20-1|-|14
CSAKGSVHPDTQYF
TGCAGTGCCAAGGGGTCGGTCCACCCAGATACGCAGTATTTT
>TRBJ1-4|-|TRBV29-1|-|13
CSVQYRDREKLFF
TGCAGCGTTCAGTACAGGGACCGCGAAAAACTGTTTTTT
>TRBJ1-1|TRBD1|TRBV20-1|-|15
CSARDWKGANTEAFF
TGCAGTGCTAGAGATTGGAAGGGGGCGAACACTGAAGCTTTCTTT
>TRBJ2-3|-|TRBV4-2|few|15
CASSPRLTHTDTQYF
TGTGCCAGCAGCCCTAGACTAACCCACACAGATACGCAGTATTTT
>TRBJ1-6|-|TRBV20-1|few|16
CSARSPDSSYNSPLHF
TGCAGTGCTAGATCGCCGGACAGCTCCTATAATTCACCCCTCCACTTT
>TRBJ1-2|-|TRBV12-3/TRBV12-4|-|15
CASSATDLANYGYTF
TGTGCCAGCAGTGCCACAGATTTAGCTAACTATGGCTACACCTTC
>TRBJ2-6|-|TRBV20-1|-|14
CSAGKGTGANVLTF
TGCAGTGCAGGGAAGGGAACCGGGGCCAACGTCCTGACTTTC
>TRBJ2-3|TRBD2|TRBV11-2|many|16
CASSLGLAGVTDTQYF
TGTGCCAGCAGCTTAGGCCTAGCGGGAGTCACAGATACGCAGTATTTT
>TRBJ2-7|-|TRBV20-1|-|15
CSARTAGSQPYEQYF
TGCAGTGCTAGAACCGCCGGGTCTCAGCCCTACGAGCAGTACTTC
>TRBJ2-1|TRBD1|TRBV12-3/TRBV12-4|-|15
CASSAQGESYNEQFF
TGTGCCAGCAGCGCACAGGGGGAATCCTACAATGAGCAGTTCTTC
>TRBJ2-1|TRBD2|TRBV4-1|few|20
CASSQIRTRTGTSGSNEQFF
TGCGCCAGCAGCCAAATACGGACAAGGACCGGGACTAGCGGGAGCAATGAGCAGTTCTTC
>TRBJ1-2|TRBD1|TRBV29-1|-|12
CSVDRGNYGYTF
TGCAGCGTGGACAGGGGGAACTATGGCTACACCTTC
>TRBJ2-5|TRBD2|TRBV28|-|17
CASNPTGLAAIKETQYF
TGTGCCAGCAATCCGACGGGACTAGCGGCCATAAAAGAGACCCAGTACTTC
>TRBJ2-7|-|TRBV11-2|-|15
CASSLSTRPNYEQYF
TGTGCCAGCAGCTTATCTACACGGCCTAACTACGAGCAGTACTTC
>TRBJ1-2|-|TRBV10-3|-|13
CAISDRSNYGYTF
TGTGCCATCAGTGACAGGTCTAACTATGGCTACACCTTC
>TRBJ2-3|-|TRBV12-3/TRBV12-4|-|13
CASGGPSRDTQYF
TGTGCCAGCGGGGGCCCGAGCAGAGATACGCAGTATTTT
>TRBJ2-7|TRBD1|TRBV10-2|-|12
CATTQGAHEQYF
TGCGCCACGACACAGGGGGCCCACGAGCAGTACTTC
>TRBJ2-3|-|TRBV6-2/TRBV6-3|-|14
CASKAPGRTDTQYF
TGTGCCTCCAAAGCCCCAGGACGCACAGATACGCAGTATTTT
>TRBJ1-2|-|TRBV30|-|12
CAWSEALPGYTF
TGTGCCTGGAGCGAAGCTCTGCCTGGCTACACCTTC
>TRBJ2-7|TRBD1|TRBV7-9|many|13
CASSLIQGYEQYF
TGTGCCAGCAGCTTAATACAGGGGTACGAGCAGTACTTC
>TRBJ1-4|TRBD1|TRBV4-1|few|16
CASSQAGTATNEKLFF
TGCGCCAGCAGCCAAGCCGGGACAGCGACTAATGAAAAACTGTTTTTT
>TRBJ2-3|-|TRBV3-1|-|16
CASSQDYGSSTDTQYF
TGTGCCAGCAGCCAAGATTATGGCAGCAGCACAGATACGCAGTATTTT
>TRBJ2-4|-|TRBV7-2|-|16
CASSSDSGGAKNIQYF
TGTGCCAGCAGCTCAGACTCAGGGGGGGCCAAAAACATTCAGTACTTC
>TRBJ2-7|TRBD2|TRBV20-1|few|13
CSARVAGGREQYF
TGCAGTGCTAGGGTAGCGGGAGGTCGTGAGCAGTACTTC
>TRBJ2-7|TRBD2|TRBV20-1|-|14
CSARSGTRVYEQNF
TGCAGTGCTAGATCCGGGACTAGAGTCTACGAGCAGAACTTC
>TRBJ2-7|TRBD1|TRBV5-1|few|14
CASSKGQGNYEQYF
TGCGCCAGCAGCAAGGGACAGGGCAACTACGAGCAGTACTTC
>TRBJ2-2|-|TRBV29-1|-|14
CSARWRESTGELFF
TGCAGCGCCCGCTGGCGGGAAAGCACCGGGGAGCTGTTTTTT
>TRBJ2-3|-|TRBV29-1|-|14
CSVERPGNTDTQYF
TGCAGCGTTGAGCGGCCGGGCAACACAGATACGCAGTATTTT
>TRBJ2-7|-|TRBV15|-|15
CATSRVSGSSYEQCF
TGTGCCACCAGCAGAGTTTCAGGGAGCTCCTACGAGCAGTGCTTC
>TRBJ2-7|TRBD2|TRBV12-3/TRBV12-4|few|18
CASSSMGIGGSGSYEQYF
TGTGCCAGCAGTTCTATGGGAATCGGCGGGAGTGGCTCCTACGAGCAGTACTTC
>TRBJ2-5|TRBD2|TRBV6-6|-|16
CASSLKSPLAWETQYF
TGTGCCAGCAGTCTGAAATCCCCACTAGCGTGGGAGACCCAGTACTTC
>TRBJ2-7|TRBD1|TRBV5-1|-|15
CASSRQGIGDYEQYF
TGCGCCAGCAGCCGACAGGGGATAGGTGACTACGAGCAGTACTTC
>TRBJ2-3|TRBD1|TRBV20-1|-|13
CSVGRGRSDTQYF
TGCAGTGTGGGCAGGGGGCGCTCAGATACGCAGTATTTT
>TRBJ2-7|-|TRBV7-9|-|15
CASSPPGTTIGKQYF
TGTGCCAGCAGCCCGCCCGGCACTACCATTGGCAAGCAGTACTTC
>TRBJ2-7|TRBD2|TRBV5-1|-|14
CASSFGSGTIEQYF
TGCGCCAGCAGCTTTGGTAGCGGGACCATCGAGCAGTACTTC
>TRBJ1-2|TRBD1|TRBV5-5|few|14
CASSDGTGIYGYTF
TGTGCCAGCAGTGACGGGACAGGGATCTATGGCTACACCTTC
>TRBJ2-1|TRBD1|TRBV20-1|few|15
CSATDRVGLHNEQFF
TGCAGTGCCACGGACAGGGTTGGGCTACACAATGAGCAGTTCTTC
>TRBJ2-3|-|TRBV28|-|11
CASNNREEQYF
TGTGCCAGCAATAACAGGGAGGAGCAGTATTTT
>TRBJ2-7|-|TRBV6-1|-|15
CASSPIMTGFYEQYF
TGTGCCAGCAGCCCGATAATGACTGGATTCTACGAGCAGTACTTC
>TRBJ1-4|-|TRBV4-3|-|13
CASSQEDREKLFF
TGCGCCAGCAGCCAAGAAGATCGTGAAAAACTGTTTTTT
>TRBJ2-7|-|TRBV6-2/TRBV6-3|-|12
CASTTLEEEQYF
TGTGCCAGCACCACGCTCGAGGAGGAGCAGTACTTC
>TRBJ2-1|-|TRBV6-6|-|15
CASSYGPPSYNEQFF
TGTGCCAGCAGTTACGGGCCACCCTCCTACAATGAGCAGTTCTTC
>TRBJ2-3|-|TRBV20-1|few|14
CSAQRSGFADTQYF
TGCAGTGCCCAGAGGTCTGGGTTCGCAGATACGCAGTATTTT